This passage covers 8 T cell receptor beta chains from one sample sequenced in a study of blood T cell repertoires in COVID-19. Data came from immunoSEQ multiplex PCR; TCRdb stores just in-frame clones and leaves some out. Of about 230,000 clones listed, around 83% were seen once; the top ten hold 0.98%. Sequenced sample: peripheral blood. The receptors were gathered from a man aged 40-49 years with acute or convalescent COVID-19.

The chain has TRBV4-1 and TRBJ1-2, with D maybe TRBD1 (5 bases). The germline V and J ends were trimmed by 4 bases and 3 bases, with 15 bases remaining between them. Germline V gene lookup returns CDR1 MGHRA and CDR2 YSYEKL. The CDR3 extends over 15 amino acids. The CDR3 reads CASSLTGGFDYGYTF. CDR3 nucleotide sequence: TGCGCCAGCAGCCTCACCGGGGGATTCGACTATGGCTACACCTTC.

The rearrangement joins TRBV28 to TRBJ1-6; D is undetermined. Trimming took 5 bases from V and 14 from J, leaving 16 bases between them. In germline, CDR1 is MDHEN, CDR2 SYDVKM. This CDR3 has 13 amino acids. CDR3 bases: TGTGCCAGCAGTCCCGTGGCCGGAGGGTCCCTCCACTTT. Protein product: CASSPVAGGSLHF. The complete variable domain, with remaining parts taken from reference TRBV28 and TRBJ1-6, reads DVKVTQSSRYLVKRTGEKVFLECVQDMDHENMFWYRQDPGLGLRLIYFSYDVKMKEKGDIPEGYSVSREKKERFSLILESASTNQTSMYLCASSPVAGGSLHFGNGTRLTVT.

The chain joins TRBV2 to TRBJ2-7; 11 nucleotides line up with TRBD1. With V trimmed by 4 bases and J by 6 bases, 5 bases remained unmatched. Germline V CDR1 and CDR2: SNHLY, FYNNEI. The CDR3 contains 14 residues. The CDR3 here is CASSGTGGQGEQYF. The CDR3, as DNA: TGTGCCAGCAGTGGGACAGGGGGCCAAGGCGAGCAGTACTTC. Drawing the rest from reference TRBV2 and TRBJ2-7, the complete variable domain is EPEVTQTPSHQVTQMGQEVILRCVPISNHLYFYWYRQILGQKVEFLVSFYNNEISEKSEIFDDQFSVERPDGSNFTLKIRSTKLEDSAMYFCASSGTGGQGEQYFGPGTRLTVT.

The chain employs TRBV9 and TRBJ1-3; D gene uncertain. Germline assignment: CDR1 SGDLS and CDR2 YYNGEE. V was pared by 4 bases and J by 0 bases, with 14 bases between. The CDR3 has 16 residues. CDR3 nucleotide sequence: TGTGCCAGCAGCCTAGCAGGCCGAGCCTCTGGAAACACCATATATTTT. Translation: CASSLAGRASGNTIYF.

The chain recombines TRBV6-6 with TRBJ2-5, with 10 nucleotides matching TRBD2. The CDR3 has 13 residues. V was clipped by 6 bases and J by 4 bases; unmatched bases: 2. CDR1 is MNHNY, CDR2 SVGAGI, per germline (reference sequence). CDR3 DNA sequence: TGTGCCAGCAGGTCTAGCGGGGGAGAGACCCAGTACTTC. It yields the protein CASRSSGGETQYF.

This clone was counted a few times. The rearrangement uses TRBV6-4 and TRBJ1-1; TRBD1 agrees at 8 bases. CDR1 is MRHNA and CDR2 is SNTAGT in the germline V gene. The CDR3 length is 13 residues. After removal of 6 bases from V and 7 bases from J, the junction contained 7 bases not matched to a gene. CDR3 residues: CASSLDRGSEAFF. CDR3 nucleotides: TGTGCCAGCAGCCTTGACAGGGGAAGTGAAGCTTTCTTT.

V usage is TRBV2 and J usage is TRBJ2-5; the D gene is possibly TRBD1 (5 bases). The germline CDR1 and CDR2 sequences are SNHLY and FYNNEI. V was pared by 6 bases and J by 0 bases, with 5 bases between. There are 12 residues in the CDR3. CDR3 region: CASRDNQETQYF. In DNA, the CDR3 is TGTGCCAGCAGGGACAACCAAGAGACCCAGTACTTC.

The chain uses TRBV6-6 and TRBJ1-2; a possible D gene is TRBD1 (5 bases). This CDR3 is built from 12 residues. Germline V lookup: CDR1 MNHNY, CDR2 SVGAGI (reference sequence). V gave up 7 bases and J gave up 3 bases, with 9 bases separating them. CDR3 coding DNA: TGTGCCAGCACCAGGGCCGACTATGGCTACACCTTC. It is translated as CASTRADYGYTF.